One sample yielded the 30 T cell receptor beta chains listed below, sequenced in a study of blood T cell repertoires in COVID-19. Profiled with immunoSEQ multiplex PCR; TCRdb holds only in-frame clones, not every one. This sample carries 50,000 to 75,000 clones, around 82% of them seen once, and the ten largest clones take approximately 21%. The specimen was peripheral blood. Every receptor here comes from an elderly man with active or convalescent COVID-19.

This chain connects TRBV9 to TRBJ1-1; D unresolved. There are 16 residues in the CDR3. The germline gives CDR1 SGDLS, CDR2 YYNGEE. V shed 0 bases and J shed 7 bases, with 19 bases lying between them. CDR3 DNA: TGTGCCAGCAGCGTAGGGGTCCAGATCGACCTAGGTGAAGCTTTCTTT. Encoded protein: CASSVGVQIDLGEAFF.

This chain uses TRBV5-1 with TRBJ2-6, with D perhaps matching TRBD1 (6 bases). The CDR3 consists of 16 residues. In germline, CDR1 is SGHRS, CDR2 YFSETQ. V was pared by 4 bases and J by 0 bases, with 11 bases between. This CDR3 is CASSPGQHSGANVLTF. For the CDR3, the DNA is TGCGCCAGCAGCCCCGGACAGCACTCTGGGGCCAACGTCCTGACTTTC.

The chain uses TRBV5-1 and TRBJ2-1; 13 bases are shared with TRBD2. This CDR3 is built from 16 residues. V was pared by 4 bases and J by 9 bases, with 10 bases of the junction left unmatched. Looked up from germline, CDR1 is SGHRS and CDR2 is YFSETQ. CDR3 DNA: TGCGCCAGCAGCCCCAGGACTAGCGGGAGCATCAGTGAGCAGTTCTTC. Protein: CASSPRTSGSISEQFF.

V gene TRBV7-8 combines with J gene TRBJ1-1, with D tentatively TRBD1 (6 bases). The ends were cut back, 2 bases at V and 4 bases at J, with 11 bases in the middle. The CDR3 is made up of 14 amino acids. The germline V gene has CDR1 SGHVS and CDR2 FQNEAQ. The CDR3: CASSLTVGATEAFF. DNA of the CDR3: TGTGCCAGCAGCTTAACGGTGGGGGCCACTGAAGCTTTCTTT.

The chain combines TRBV13 with TRBJ2-2, with D possibly being TRBD1 (6 bases). This CDR3 is built from 12 residues. V was cut by 4 bases and J by 8 bases, with 8 bases left in between. Germline V gene data show CDR1 as PRHDT and CDR2 as FYEKMQ (reference sequence). CDR3 DNA: TGTGCCAGCAGCTCCGGACAGGGGGAGCTGTTTTTT. It encodes CASSSGQGELFF.

The J gene is TRBJ2-2, the V gene TRBV10-3; TRBD2 matches at 8 bases. The CDR3 has 16 amino acids. Germline CDR1 and CDR2: ENHRY and SYGVKD. Trimming removed 10 bases from V and 0 bases from J; junction bases left unmatched: 10. This chain's CDR3 is CATGGFGTTNTGELFF. The CDR3 region has the DNA TGTGCCACGGGGGGGTTTGGGACAACGAACACCGGGGAGCTGTTTTTT.

This clone was picked up a small number of times. This chain connects TRBV21-1 to TRBJ2-7; the table's D call of TRBD1 was not tested on the DNA. TRBV21-1 is annotated as a pseudogene. The CDR3 consists of 15 residues. The CDR3 DNA reads TGTGCCAGCAGCAAAGTGAGGACAGGGTCCTACGAGCAGTACTTC. Translation gives CASSKVRTGSYEQYF.

CDR3 DNA: TGTGCCTGGAGCAACAGGTGGGGATATGGCTACACCTTC. Translated, it gives CAWSNRWGYGYTF. This chain connects TRBV30 to TRBJ1-2; a weak D match, TRBD1 (5 bases). Germline assignment: CDR1 GTSNPN and CDR2 SVGIG (reference sequence). The CDR3 consists of 13 residues. Trimming took off 3 bases at V and 5 bases at J, with 13 bases between the two ends.

The chain joins TRBV6-5 to TRBJ1-2; tentatively, D is TRBD1 (6 bases). Trimming took 6 bases from V and 2 from J, leaving 16 bases between them. Germline V CDR1 and CDR2: MNHEY, SVGAGI. The length of the CDR3 is 15 residues. Written as DNA, the CDR3 is TGTGCCAGCAGGGCCCGGGACATACCAAACTATGGCTACACCTTC. Translation gives CASRARDIPNYGYTF.

This chain uses TRBV5-1 with TRBJ2-7; 13 bases fit TRBD2. Germline trimming cut 3 bases from V and 4 bases from J; bases unmatched to any gene: 13. This CDR3 comprises 18 residues. Germline lookup yields CDR1 SGHRS and CDR2 YFSETQ. The CDR3 sequence: CASSSGLAGVQGAYEQYF. The CDR3 DNA sequence: TGCGCCAGCAGCTCAGGACTAGCGGGAGTTCAGGGAGCATACGAGCAGTACTTC.

The chain carries TRBV6-6 and TRBJ2-3, with 7 bases that match TRBD2. Germline V gene data show CDR1 as MNHNY and CDR2 as SVGAGI (reference sequence). The CDR3 covers 15 residues. V was pared by 2 bases and J by 0 bases, with 2 bases of the junction left unmatched. The CDR3: CASSYSGKSTDTQYF. In DNA form, the CDR3 reads TGTGCCAGCAGTTACAGCGGGAAGAGCACAGATACGCAGTATTTT.

This clone was picked up one time. The genes are TRBV5-4 and TRBJ2-7; 13 bases agree with TRBD2. This CDR3 region has 13 residues. Germline V gene data show CDR1 as SGHNT and CDR2 as YYREEE (reference sequence). The J segment lost 3 bases and the V segment lost 8 bases, leaving 2 bases of the junction unmatched. For the CDR3, the DNA is TGTGCCAGTGGACTAGCGGGGGACTACGAGCAGTACTTC. It is translated as CASGLAGDYEQYF.

This chain links TRBV11-2 with TRBJ2-2; TRBD1 might be the D (5 bases). Between the trimmed V and J ends, which lost 7 bases and 6 bases, there was a span of 27 bases. CDR3 length: 18 amino acids. Germline CDR1 and CDR2: SGHAT and FQNNGV. The chain's CDR3 is CASIEFFRFGRVSGELFF. The CDR3 coding sequence is TGTGCCAGCATCGAATTTTTTAGGTTCGGCAGGGTCTCCGGGGAGCTGTTTTTT.

The genes are TRBV19 and TRBJ1-2, with 7 bases aligning to TRBD1. J was trimmed by 3 bases and V by 8 bases; bases with no gene match: 3. The CDR3 runs 12 residues. Germline V gene data show CDR1 as LNHDA and CDR2 as SQIVND (reference sequence). The DNA for the CDR3 is TGTGCCAGTTCCGGGACAGACTATGGCTACACCTTC. Translating it yields CASSGTDYGYTF.

This clone was seen only once. This chain's CDR3 is CASSFAGFYSNQPQHF. The CDR3 DNA reads as TGTGCCAGCAGTTTTGCCGGGTTCTATAGCAATCAGCCCCAGCATTTT. The chain joins TRBV28 to TRBJ1-5; D is ambiguous. V was cut by 3 bases and J by 0 bases, with 12 bases left in between. This CDR3 comprises 16 residues. Germline V gives CDR1 MDHEN, CDR2 SYDVKM.

This sequence joins TRBV28 and TRBJ2-7; 11 bases fit TRBD1. V gave up 3 bases and J gave up 6 bases; unmatched junction bases: 7. This CDR3 region has 15 residues. From germline, CDR1 is MDHEN and CDR2 SYDVKM. CDR3 DNA sequence: TGTGCCAGCAGTTTCTCCGGACAGGGGGCGATCGAGCAGTACTTC. Its protein is CASSFSGQGAIEQYF.

The chain employs TRBV5-4 and TRBJ1-6, with D maybe TRBD1 (5 bases). The germline V gene has CDR1 SGHNT and CDR2 YYREEE (reference sequence). The V end lost 4 bases, the J end lost 6 bases, and 11 bases lay between the germline ends. This CDR3 has 14 amino acids. The CDR3 loop is CASSGGRGNSPLHF. The DNA for the CDR3 is TGTGCCAGCAGCGGGGGGAGGGGTAATTCACCCCTCCACTTT.

The CDR3 region has the DNA TGTGCCAGCAGTGATGGCGGGAGGTGGTCCTACAATGAGCAGTTCTTC. Translating it yields CASSDGGRWSYNEQFF. V gene TRBV6-1 combines with J gene TRBJ2-1; 8 bases match TRBD2. V lost 3 bases, J lost 1 base, and 5 bases stayed unmatched. The CDR3 is 16 residues long. Germline lookup yields CDR1 MNHNS and CDR2 SASEGT.

This clone was detected once. The CDR3 region is CASSQESRIEPNTDTQYF. CDR3 coding DNA: TGTGCCAGCAGCCAAGAGAGCCGAATCGAACCCAACACAGATACGCAGTATTTT. This chain joins TRBV3-1 (or the pseudogene TRBV3-2) and TRBJ2-3; no clear D gene. Trimming stripped 0 bases from V and 2 bases from J, with 18 bases between. Germline CDR1 LGHDT, CDR2 YNNKEL (reference sequence). This CDR3 is built from 18 residues.

This chain links TRBV11-2 with TRBJ2-7; no clear D gene. The CDR3 runs 11 residues. In germline, CDR1 is SGHAT, CDR2 FQNNGV. Trimming took off 5 bases at V and 6 bases at J, with 8 bases between the two ends. CDR3 nucleotide sequence: TGTGCCAGCAGCAACTTTGGCGAGCAGTACTTC. This gives the protein CASSNFGEQYF.

This chain links TRBV19 with TRBJ2-5; 9 bases match TRBD2. From germline, CDR1 is LNHDA and CDR2 SQIVND (reference sequence). The CDR3 runs 13 residues. V shed 4 bases and J 5 bases; nucleotides not matched to a gene: 2. The CDR3 nucleotides are TGTGCCAGTAGTAGGGGACTAGCTGAGACCCAGTACTTC. It is translated as CASSRGLAETQYF.

This rearrangement joins TRBV11-2 to TRBJ1-2; tentatively, D is TRBD1 (5 bases). Germline V gene sequence: CDR1 SGHAT, CDR2 FQNNGV. Trimming took 2 bases from V and 4 from J, leaving 17 bases between them. This CDR3 contains 16 residues. CDR3 amino acids: CASSLQGIGAFYGYTF. The CDR3 DNA reads as TGTGCCAGCAGCTTACAGGGAATTGGCGCCTTCTATGGCTACACCTTC.

The chain couples TRBV28 to TRBJ2-7, with unresolved D. This CDR3 contains 15 residues. Germline V gene data show CDR1 as MDHEN and CDR2 as SYDVKM. Between the trimmed V and J ends, which lost 6 bases and 6 bases, there was a span of 21 bases. CDR3 sequence reads: CASSLGSAWSGEQYF. The CDR3, as DNA: TGTGCCAGCAGCTTAGGCAGTGCGTGGAGTGGCGAGCAGTACTTC. Full variable domain (rest looked up from reference TRBV28 and TRBJ2-7): DVKVTQSSRYLVKRTGEKVFLECVQDMDHENMFWYRQDPGLGLRLIYFSYDVKMKEKGDIPEGYSVSREKKERFSLILESASTNQTSMYLCASSLGSAWSGEQYFGPGTRLTVT.

This chain links TRBV27 with TRBJ1-1, with a possible D match to TRBD1 (6 bases). This CDR3 has 14 residues. Germline lookup yields CDR1 MNHEY and CDR2 SMNVEV (reference sequence). Trimming took 2 bases from V and 2 from J, leaving 9 bases between them. Here the CDR3 reads CASSLGGSNTEAFF. In DNA form, the CDR3 reads TGTGCCAGCAGTTTAGGGGGCTCAAACACTGAAGCTTTCTTT.

V and J are TRBV20-1 and TRBJ2-3, with TRBD1 as a possible D gene (6 bases). The V and J ends lost 3 bases and 1 base respectively, with 23 bases between them. CDR3 length: 18 amino acids. Germline CDR1 is DFQATT and CDR2 is SNEGSKA (reference sequence). Here the CDR3 reads CSASLEAGDKGGTDTQYF. The CDR3 DNA is TGCAGTGCTAGTTTAGAAGCTGGGGACAAGGGGGGCACAGATACGCAGTATTTT.

The chain combines TRBV6-2 or TRBV6-3 with TRBJ2-3; 9 bases match TRBD2. The CDR3 spans 16 residues. The V segment lost 0 bases and the J segment 6 bases; nucleotides outside the gene matches: 7. CDR1 and CDR2 from the germline V gene are MNHEY and SVGEGT. The CDR3 nucleotides read TGTGCCAGCAGTTACTCCAAGCGGGAGGTCCGGGATACGCAGTATTTT. The encoded protein is CASSYSKREVRDTQYF.

The rearrangement links TRBV3-1 (or the pseudogene TRBV3-2) to TRBJ2-2; D is unresolved. The ends were cut back, 1 base at V and 0 bases at J, with 9 bases in the middle. CDR1 LGHDT and CDR2 YNNKEL come from the germline V gene (reference sequence). CDR3 size: 16 residues. DNA of the CDR3: TGTGCCAGCAGCCAAGTAGCCGTCGCGAACACCGGGGAGCTGTTTTTT. Residues: CASSQVAVANTGELFF.

The chain recombines TRBV5-5 with TRBJ2-1; 13 bases map to TRBD2. Germline V gene lookup returns CDR1 SGHKS and CDR2 YYEKEE (reference sequence). The CDR3 consists of 18 residues. The J segment lost 8 bases and the V segment lost 0 bases, leaving 11 bases of the junction unmatched. DNA of the CDR3: TGTGCCAGCAGCTTGGCCGTGAGACTAGCGGGAGGAATATATGAGCAGTTCTTC. As protein: CASSLAVRLAGGIYEQFF.

The rearrangement joins TRBV2 to TRBJ1-2, with TRBD1 as a possible D gene (6 bases). The CDR3 has 13 residues. Germline V gives CDR1 SNHLY, CDR2 FYNNEI. Trimming left V 6 bases short and J 7 bases short, with 15 bases between. CDR3 bases: TGTGCCAGCAGGGAAACAGGGCCGGTTGGCTACACCTTC. Translating gives CASRETGPVGYTF. The full variable domain, in which reference TRBV2 and TRBJ1-2 provide the parts outside the CDR3, is EPEVTQTPSHQVTQMGQEVILRCVPISNHLYFYWYRQILGQKVEFLVSFYNNEISEKSEIFDDQFSVERPDGSNFTLKIRSTKLEDSAMYFCASRETGPVGYTFGSGTRLTVV.

The chain joins TRBV6-5 to TRBJ1-3; the D is unclear. The CDR3 is 14 amino acids. V was clipped by 2 bases and J by 0 bases, with 5 bases between them. The germline CDR1 and CDR2 sequences are MNHEY and SVGAGI. The CDR3 DNA is TGTGCCAGCAGTTACGAGAACTCTGGAAACACCATATATTTT. It codes for CASSYENSGNTIYF.